These T cell receptor beta chains were read from a single sample in a study of beta chain features in type 1 diabetes. The method was immunoSEQ multiplex PCR; TCRdb's version includes in-frame clones alone and lacks a portion of them. The sample lists around 250,000 clones, 25% to 30% occurring once. Specimen: central memory CD4+ T cells from blood. The receptors were sampled from a man aged 30-40 years in good health. CDR3s include the opening cysteine and the closing phenylalanine or tryptophan. D genes are given only for firm matches. Clone size is stated in some rows and not others, as once, few, many or a class when expanded.

size	length	V	D	J	DNA	CDR3
.	10	TRBV29-1	.	TRBJ1-2	TGCAGCGTTAACTTCTATGGCTACACCTTC	CSVNFYGYTF
.	14	TRBV5-4	.	TRBJ2-1	TGTGCCAGCAGCTTTGGGGGTTCCGCGAATGAGCAGTTCTTC	CASSFGGSANEQFF
.	12	TRBV29-1	.	TRBJ2-6	TGCAGCGTTAGAACCGGGGCCAACGTCCTGACTTTC	CSVRTGANVLTF
.	16	TRBV30	.	TRBJ2-5	TGTGCCTGGAGTTTGGGCCAAGGAAACCCGAGGGAGACCCAGTACTTC	CAWSLGQGNPRETQYF
.	14	TRBV11-2	.	TRBJ2-7	TGTGCCAGCAGCCCCTGGACCGTTACAAACGAGCAGTACTTC	CASSPWTVTNEQYF
.	12	TRBV6-1	.	TRBJ2-1	TGTGCCAGCAGTGAAAGGGGCAATGAGCAGTTCTTC	CASSERGNEQFF
.	12	TRBV5-1	.	TRBJ2-3	TGCGCCAGCAGCTTTGCGTGGGATACGCAGTATTTT	CASSFAWDTQYF
.	13	TRBV7-9	.	TRBJ1-1	TGTGCCAGCAGCGGGGACAAGAACACTGAAGCTTTCTTT	CASSGDKNTEAFF
few	16	TRBV19	.	TRBJ2-2	TGTGCCAGTAGTAGAGACCCGAATTCGAACACCGGGGAGCTGTTTTTT	CASSRDPNSNTGELFF
few	16	TRBV7-9	TRBD2	TRBJ2-2	TGTGCCAGCAGCTTATGGCCTAGCGGGGGCACCGGGGAGCTGTTTTTT	CASSLWPSGGTGELFF
.	11	TRBV5-1	.	TRBJ2-5	TGCGCCAGCAGCTCCCTAGAGACCCAGTACTTC	CASSSLETQYF
once	15	TRBV9	TRBD1	TRBJ2-3	TGTGCCAGCAGCGGGGGACAGGGGAGTACAGATACGCAGTATTTT	CASSGGQGSTDTQYF
.	15	TRBV18	TRBD2	TRBJ2-3	TGTGCCAGCTCACTCTTAGCGGGGCTGGGGAATACGCAGTATTTT	CASSLLAGLGNTQYF
few	13	TRBV30	TRBD1	TRBJ1-6	TGTGCCTGGACAGGACAGGAGTATTCACCCCTCCACTTT	CAWTGQEYSPLHF
.	15	TRBV6-5	TRBD1	TRBJ2-7	TGTGCCAGCAGTTACCGAGGGGACAGGGACTACGAGCAGTACTTC	CASSYRGDRDYEQYF
few	12	TRBV30	.	TRBJ2-3	TGTGCCTGGAGTGTACTGATAGATACGCAGTATTTT	CAWSVLIDTQYF